Listed below are T cell receptor beta chains from one sample, sequenced in a study of OX40 agonist ivuxolimab in advanced cancers. Generated by immunoSEQ multiplex PCR, the TCRdb table keeps only in-frame clones and is missing some. The sample has tens of thousands of clones; approximately 87% are singletons. Here the sequenced sample was CD4+ or CD8+ T cells sorted from blood, taken in a trial of the OX40 agonist ivuxolimab. These receptors all stem from an adult with an advanced solid tumor such as melanoma, head and neck, liver or kidney cancer. The CDR3 runs from the conserved cysteine through the conserved F or W. A D gene is named only where the DNA matches it firmly. Size tells how often a clone was seen (once, few, many) or the class of an expanded clone, and some rows leave it out.

-	TRBV5-6	TRBJ2-6	-	CASSLRIQSSGANVLTF	TGTGCCAGCAGCTTGAGGATTCAGAGCTCTGGGGCCAACGTCCTGACTTTC
TRBD1	TRBV15	TRBJ1-1	-	CATSRNPGQGATEAFF	TGTGCCACCAGCAGAAATCCGGGACAGGGAGCGACTGAAGCTTTCTTT
-	TRBV19	TRBJ1-2	once	CASSNGLGGSYGYTF	TGTGCCAGTAGTAACGGATTGGGGGGCAGCTATGGCTACACCTTC
-	TRBV11-2	TRBJ2-7	-	CASSLFRQVAEQYF	TGTGCCAGCAGCTTATTTCGACAGGTGGCCGAGCAGTACTTC
-	TRBV30	TRBJ1-6	-	CAWRGGSYNSPLHF	TGTGCCTGGAGGGGTGGTTCCTATAATTCACCCCTCCACTTT
-	TRBV6-1	TRBJ1-3	-	CASSQPGVGNTIYF	TGTGCCAGCAGTCAGCCAGGGGTAGGAAACACCATATATTTT
TRBD1	TRBV19	TRBJ1-5	-	CASSIRLGQGANQPQHF	TGTGCCAGTAGTATAAGGCTTGGACAGGGGGCTAATCAGCCCCAGCATTTT
TRBD1	TRBV28	TRBJ1-3	-	CATHRDRVSGNTIYF	TGTGCCACCCACCGGGACAGGGTGTCTGGAAACACCATATATTTT
-	TRBV2	TRBJ2-1	-	CASKSSRGPYNEQFF	TGTGCCAGCAAATCATCGCGGGGGCCCTACAATGAGCAGTTCTTC
-	TRBV19	TRBJ2-5	-	CASSMLGGGQETQYF	TGTGCCAGTAGTATGCTTGGAGGGGGGCAAGAGACCCAGTACTTC
TRBD1	TRBV19	TRBJ2-1	-	CASSLRQGNNEQFF	TGTGCCAGTAGTCTACGACAGGGGAACAATGAGCAGTTCTTC
-	TRBV29-1	TRBJ2-2	-	CSARRFGELFF	TGCAGCGCCCGCAGGTTCGGGGAGCTGTTTTTT
-	TRBV9	TRBJ1-4	-	CASSRDEANEKLFF	TGTGCCAGCAGCAGGGATGAGGCTAATGAAAAACTGTTTTTT
TRBD1	TRBV5-4	TRBJ1-3	-	CASSLGTGAGNTIYF	TGTGCCAGCAGCTTAGGGACAGGGGCTGGAAACACCATATATTTT
TRBD1	TRBV4-1	TRBJ2-7	-	CASSPRTGGYEQYF	TGCGCCAGCAGCCCGCGAACAGGGGGCTACGAGCAGTACTTC
TRBD1	TRBV6-1	TRBJ2-7	-	CASSVLQGAPIEQYF	TGTGCCAGCAGTGTACTACAGGGGGCTCCGATCGAGCAGTACTTC
TRBD2	TRBV7-9	TRBJ2-1	once	CASSIVLAGYNEQFF	TGTGCCAGCAGCATCGTTCTAGCGGGATACAATGAGCAGTTCTTC
-	TRBV19	TRBJ2-5	-	CASSIVAHQETQYF	TGTGCCAGTAGTATAGTGGCCCACCAAGAGACCCAGTACTTC
TRBD2	TRBV9	TRBJ2-7	-	CASSASGSLHEQYF	TGTGCCAGCAGCGCTAGCGGGAGTCTGCACGAGCAGTACTTC
TRBD2	TRBV11-3	TRBJ2-7	-	CASASGGQVFYEQYF	TGTGCCAGCGCCAGCGGGGGGCAGGTCTTTTACGAGCAGTACTTC
TRBD1	TRBV28	TRBJ1-3	-	CASSLGTGYDF	TGTGCCAGCAGTTTAGGGACAGGGTATGATTTT
TRBD1	TRBV28	TRBJ2-3	-	CASGGTGSTDTQYF	TGTGCCAGCGGAGGGACAGGGAGCACAGATACGCAGTATTTT
-	TRBV7-2	TRBJ1-2	-	CASSLAEGYGYTF	TGTGCCAGCAGCTTAGCGGAAGGATATGGCTACACCTTC
-	TRBV5-1	TRBJ2-3	-	CASSLEFGTQYF	TGCGCCAGCAGCTTGGAGTTCGGTACGCAGTATTTT
-	TRBV6-5	TRBJ2-5	-	CASSYSGGEETQYF	TGTGCCAGCAGTTACTCGGGGGGAGAAGAGACCCAGTACTTC
-	TRBV6-1	TRBJ2-7	-	CASRVGTAYEQYF	TGTGCCAGCAGGGTCGGGACTGCGTACGAGCAGTACTTC
-	TRBV27	TRBJ1-2	-	CASSFGGSYGYTF	TGTGCCAGCAGTTTCGGGGGGTCCTATGGCTACACCTTC
TRBD2	TRBV30	TRBJ2-1	-	CAWTIGLADNEQFF	TGTGCCTGGACCATTGGACTAGCGGACAATGAGCAGTTCTTC
-	TRBV18	TRBJ1-1	-	CASSEHSGREAFF	TGTGCCAGCTCAGAACATTCGGGTCGTGAAGCTTTCTTT
TRBD1	TRBV30	TRBJ1-2	-	CAWRGTGAARRYGYTF	TGTGCCTGGAGGGGGACAGGGGCCGCCCGAAGGTATGGCTACACCTTC
-	TRBV6-5	TRBJ1-4	-	CASSVTGVREKLFF	TGTGCCAGCAGTGTTACAGGAGTGCGTGAAAAACTGTTTTTT
TRBD1	TRBV28	TRBJ1-2	-	CASSLGQGKGYTF	TGTGCCAGCAGTTTGGGACAGGGTAAGGGCTACACCTTC
-	TRBV7-6	TRBJ2-7	-	CASSADSSEQYF	TGTGCCAGCAGCGCCGACAGCTCCGAGCAGTACTTC
TRBD2	TRBV7-9	TRBJ2-3	once	CASSRMRGVGDTQYF	TGTGCCAGCAGCCGGATGCGGGGGGTAGGGGATACGCAGTATTTT
-	TRBV2	TRBJ1-2	-	CASSEGRVGGYTF	TGTGCCAGCAGTGAGGGCAGGGTCGGAGGCTACACCTTC
-	TRBV28	TRBJ2-1	-	CASSSPYLSYNEQFF	TGTGCCAGCAGTTCTCCCTACCTCTCCTACAATGAGCAGTTCTTC
TRBD1	TRBV5-4	TRBJ2-7	-	CASSTTTGPYEQYF	TGTGCCAGCAGCACCACGACAGGGCCCTACGAGCAGTACTTC
TRBD1	TRBV9	TRBJ1-4	-	CASSLQGTTNEKLFF	TGTGCCAGCAGCTTACAGGGGACGACTAATGAAAAACTGTTTTTT
-	TRBV5-4	TRBJ2-5	-	CASSLSQRAETQYF	TGTGCCAGCAGCTTGAGCCAGCGGGCAGAGACCCAGTACTTC
-	TRBV7-2	TRBJ1-2	-	CASSLGGGGYTF	TGTGCCAGCAGCTTAGGGGGCGGGGGCTACACCTTC
-	TRBV19	TRBJ1-1	-	CASSIDRNTEAFF	TGTGCCAGTAGTATAGACCGGAACACTGAAGCTTTCTTT